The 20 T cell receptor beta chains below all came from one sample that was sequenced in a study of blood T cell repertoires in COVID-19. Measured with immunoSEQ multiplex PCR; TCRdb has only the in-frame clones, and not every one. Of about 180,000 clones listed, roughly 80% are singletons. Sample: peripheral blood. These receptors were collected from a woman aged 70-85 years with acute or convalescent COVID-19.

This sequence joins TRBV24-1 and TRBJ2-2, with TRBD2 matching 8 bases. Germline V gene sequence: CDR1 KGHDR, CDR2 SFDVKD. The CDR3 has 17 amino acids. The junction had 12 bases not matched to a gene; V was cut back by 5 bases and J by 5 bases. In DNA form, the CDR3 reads TGTGCCACCAGTGGAACGGGACTAGTGGGAGGGACCGGGGAGCTGTTTTTT. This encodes CATSGTGLVGGTGELFF.

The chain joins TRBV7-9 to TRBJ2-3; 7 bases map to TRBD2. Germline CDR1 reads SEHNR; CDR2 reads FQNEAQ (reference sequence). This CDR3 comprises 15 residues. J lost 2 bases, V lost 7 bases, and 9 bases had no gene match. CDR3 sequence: CASTLRGGSTDTQYF. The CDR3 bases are TGTGCCAGCACCCTACGCGGGGGTTCCACAGATACGCAGTATTTT.

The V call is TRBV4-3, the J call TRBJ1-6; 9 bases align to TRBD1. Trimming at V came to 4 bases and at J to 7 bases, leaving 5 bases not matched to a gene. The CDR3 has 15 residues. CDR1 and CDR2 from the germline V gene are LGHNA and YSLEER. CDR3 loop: CASSLSGQGNSPLHF. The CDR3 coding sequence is TGCGCCAGCAGCCTATCTGGACAGGGGAATTCACCCCTCCACTTT.

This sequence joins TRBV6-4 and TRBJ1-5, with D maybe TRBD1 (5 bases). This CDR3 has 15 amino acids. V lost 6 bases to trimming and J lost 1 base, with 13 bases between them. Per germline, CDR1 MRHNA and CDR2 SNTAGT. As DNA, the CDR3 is TGTGCCAGCAGCGATGGGAAGGGGAGCAATCAGCCCCAGCATTTT. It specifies CASSDGKGSNQPQHF.

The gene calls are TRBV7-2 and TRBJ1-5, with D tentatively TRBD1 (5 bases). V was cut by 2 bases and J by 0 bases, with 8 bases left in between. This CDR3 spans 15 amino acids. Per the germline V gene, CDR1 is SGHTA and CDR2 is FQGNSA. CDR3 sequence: CASSLYRSSNQPQHF. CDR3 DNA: TGTGCCAGCAGCTTATACAGGAGTAGCAATCAGCCCCAGCATTTT. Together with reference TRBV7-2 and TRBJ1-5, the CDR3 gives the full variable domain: GAGVSQSPSNKVTEKGKDVELRCDPISGHTALYWYRQSLGQGLEFLIYFQGNSAPDKSGLPSDRFSAERTGGSVSTLTIQRTQQEDSAVYLCASSLYRSSNQPQHFGDGTRLSIL.

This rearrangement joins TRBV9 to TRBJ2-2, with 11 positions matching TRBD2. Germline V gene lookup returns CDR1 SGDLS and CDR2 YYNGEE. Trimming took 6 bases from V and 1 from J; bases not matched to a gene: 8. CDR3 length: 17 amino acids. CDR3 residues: CASTPSGRPQNTGELFF. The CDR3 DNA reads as TGTGCCAGCACCCCTAGCGGGAGGCCACAGAACACCGGGGAGCTGTTTTTT.

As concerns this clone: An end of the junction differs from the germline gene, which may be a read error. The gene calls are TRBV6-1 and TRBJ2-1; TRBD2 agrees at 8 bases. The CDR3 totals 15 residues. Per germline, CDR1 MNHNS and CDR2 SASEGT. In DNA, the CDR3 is TGTGCCAGCAGTGAAGCGCTTCGGGAGCGGGGGTCTCCGGTCTTC. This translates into CASSEALRERGSPVF.

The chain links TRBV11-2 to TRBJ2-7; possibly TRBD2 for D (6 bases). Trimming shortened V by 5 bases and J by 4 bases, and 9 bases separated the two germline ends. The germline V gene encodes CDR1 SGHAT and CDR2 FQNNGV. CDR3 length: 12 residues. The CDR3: CASSQDYYEQYF. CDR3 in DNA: TGTGCCAGCAGCCAGGACTATTACGAGCAGTACTTC.

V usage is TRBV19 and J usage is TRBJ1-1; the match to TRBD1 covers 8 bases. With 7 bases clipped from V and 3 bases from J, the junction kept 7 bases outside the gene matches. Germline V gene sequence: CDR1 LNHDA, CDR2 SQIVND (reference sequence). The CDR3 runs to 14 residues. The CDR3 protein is CASTLTGEDTEAFF. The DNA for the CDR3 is TGTGCCAGTACCTTGACAGGGGAGGACACTGAAGCTTTCTTT. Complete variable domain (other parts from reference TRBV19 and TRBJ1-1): DGGITQSPKYLFRKEGQNVTLSCEQNLNHDAMYWYRQDPGQGLRLIYYSQIVNDFQKGDIAEGYSVSREKKESFPLTVTSAQKNPTAFYLCASTLTGEDTEAFFGQGTRLTVV.

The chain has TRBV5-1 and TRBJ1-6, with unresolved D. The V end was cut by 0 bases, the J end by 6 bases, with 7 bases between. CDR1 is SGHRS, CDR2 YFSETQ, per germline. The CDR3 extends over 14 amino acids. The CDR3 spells CASSLDRPNSPLHF. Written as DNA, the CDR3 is TGCGCCAGCAGCTTGGACAGACCTAATTCACCCCTCCACTTT.

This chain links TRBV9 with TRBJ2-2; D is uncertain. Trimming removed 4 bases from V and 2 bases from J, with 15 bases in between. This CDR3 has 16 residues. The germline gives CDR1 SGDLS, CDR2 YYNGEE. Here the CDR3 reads CASSFALQENTGELFF. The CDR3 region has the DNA TGTGCCAGCAGCTTTGCTCTTCAGGAAAACACCGGGGAGCTGTTTTTT.

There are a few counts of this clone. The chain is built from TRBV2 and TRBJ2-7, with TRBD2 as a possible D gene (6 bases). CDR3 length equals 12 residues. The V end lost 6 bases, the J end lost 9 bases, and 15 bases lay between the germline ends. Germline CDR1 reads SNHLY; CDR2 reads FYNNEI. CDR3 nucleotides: TGTGCCAGCAGGGGACTGGGGAGGTGGCAGTACTTC. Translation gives CASRGLGRWQYF.

CDR3 bases: TGTGCCAGCAGCCGGGACAGGGGGCAACAGCCCCAGCATTTT. Protein sequence: CASSRDRGQQPQHF. This chain joins TRBV7-2 and TRBJ1-5; 12 nucleotides agree with TRBD1. CDR1 and CDR2 from the germline V gene are SGHTA and FQGNSA. The CDR3 is 14 residues long. The junction had 3 bases not matched to a gene; V was cut back by 5 bases and J by 7 bases.

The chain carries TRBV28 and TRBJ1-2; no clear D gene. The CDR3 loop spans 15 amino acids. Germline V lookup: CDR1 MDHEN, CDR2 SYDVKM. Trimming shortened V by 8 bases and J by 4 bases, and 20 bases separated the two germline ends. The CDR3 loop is CASCPRALTLYGYTF. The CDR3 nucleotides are TGTGCCAGCTGTCCGAGGGCATTGACCCTCTATGGCTACACCTTC.

Written as DNA, the CDR3 is TGTGCCAGCAGGGGTCCCGGGACAGGGGACGAGCAGTACTTC. It specifies CASRGPGTGDEQYF. The chain is built from TRBV2 and TRBJ2-7; 10 bases agree with TRBD1. Trimming at V came to 6 bases and at J to 5 bases, leaving 7 bases not matched to a gene. The CDR3 extends over 14 amino acids. The germline gives CDR1 SNHLY, CDR2 FYNNEI. Looking up the rest from reference TRBV2 and TRBJ2-7 gives the full variable domain: EPEVTQTPSHQVTQMGQEVILRCVPISNHLYFYWYRQILGQKVEFLVSFYNNEISEKSEIFDDQFSVERPDGSNFTLKIRSTKLEDSAMYFCASRGPGTGDEQYFGPGTRLTVT.

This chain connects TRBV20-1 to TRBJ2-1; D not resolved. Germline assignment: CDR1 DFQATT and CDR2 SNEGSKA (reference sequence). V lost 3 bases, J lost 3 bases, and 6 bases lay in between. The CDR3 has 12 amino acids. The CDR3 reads CSASGGYNEQFF. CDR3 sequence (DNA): TGCAGTGCTAGTGGCGGCTACAATGAGCAGTTCTTC.

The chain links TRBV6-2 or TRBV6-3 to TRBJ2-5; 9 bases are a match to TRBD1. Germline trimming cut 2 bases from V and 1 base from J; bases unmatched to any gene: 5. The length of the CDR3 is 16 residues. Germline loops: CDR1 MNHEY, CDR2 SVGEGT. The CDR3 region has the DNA TGTGCCAGCAGTTACATGGACAGGGGAGGCCAAGAGACCCAGTACTTC. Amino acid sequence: CASSYMDRGGQETQYF.

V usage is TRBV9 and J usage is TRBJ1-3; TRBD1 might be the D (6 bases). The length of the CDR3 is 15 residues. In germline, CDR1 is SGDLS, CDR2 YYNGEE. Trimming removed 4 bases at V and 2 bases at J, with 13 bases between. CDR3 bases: TGTGCCAGCAGCTTAGGACAGACTGCTGGAAACACCATATATTTT. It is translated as CASSLGQTAGNTIYF.

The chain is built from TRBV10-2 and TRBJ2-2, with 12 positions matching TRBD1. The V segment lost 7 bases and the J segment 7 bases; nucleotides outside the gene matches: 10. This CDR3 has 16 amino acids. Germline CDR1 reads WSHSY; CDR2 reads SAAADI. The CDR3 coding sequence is TGCGCCAGCACCGGAGGCCGGGACAGGGGGCACGGGGAGCTGTTTTTT. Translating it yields CASTGGRDRGHGELFF.

The CDR3 sequence is CASSFSWDRGAYQPQHF. The CDR3 DNA follows: TGTGCCAGCAGTTTCTCCTGGGACAGGGGAGCCTATCAGCCCCAGCATTTT. This rearrangement joins TRBV27 to TRBJ1-5; 10 bases are shared with TRBD1. This CDR3 region has 17 residues. Trimming removed 3 bases from V and 5 bases from J; junction bases left unmatched: 10. Germline values: CDR1 MNHEY, CDR2 SMNVEV (reference sequence).